This T cell receptor beta chain was identified during a study of metastatic and nonmetastatic thyroid tumors. Across the whole study: Both malignant and benign thyroid patients supplied peripheral blood and tumor or nodule tissue samples, across which the repertoires of these patients were then compared.

This CDR3 region has 14 residues. Germline CDR1 MDHEN, CDR2 SYDVKM. V lost 8 bases and J lost 0; bases outside the gene matches: 6. This clone was seen a handful of times. Its specificity is not known. Ahead of thyroid surgery, no patient had received treatment of any kind. TCRdb re-processed the PCR reads through MiXCR. Of some 20,000 clones in the sample, roughly 20% are singletons; the top ten hold roughly 8.2%. Study-level points and caveats: Malignant tumors reportedly showed significantly higher TCR beta diversity than benign nodules in both blood and tumor.

The TCR comes from a female donor with papillary thyroid cancer or a benign thyroid nodule (not recorded which). Some clones in this sample may be carry-over from other donors' samples. The chain recombines TRBV28 with TRBJ2-7; 8 bases fit TRBD2. The sequenced material came from adjacent normal tissue. DNA of the CDR3: TGTGCCAGCCGCCGGGGGGGTGCCTCCTACGAGCAGTACTTC. This sequence encodes CASRRGGASYEQYF.